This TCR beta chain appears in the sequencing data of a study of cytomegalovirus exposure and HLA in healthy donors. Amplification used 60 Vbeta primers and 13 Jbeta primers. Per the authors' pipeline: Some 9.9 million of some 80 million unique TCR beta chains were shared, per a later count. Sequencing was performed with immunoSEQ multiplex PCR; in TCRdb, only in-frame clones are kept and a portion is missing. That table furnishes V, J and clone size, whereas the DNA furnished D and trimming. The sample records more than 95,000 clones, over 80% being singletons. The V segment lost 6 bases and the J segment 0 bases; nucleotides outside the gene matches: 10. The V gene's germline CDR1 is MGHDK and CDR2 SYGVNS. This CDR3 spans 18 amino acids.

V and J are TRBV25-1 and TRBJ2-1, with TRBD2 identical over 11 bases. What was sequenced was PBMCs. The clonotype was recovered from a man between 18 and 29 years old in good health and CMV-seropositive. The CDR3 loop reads CASRGALAGALSYNEQFF. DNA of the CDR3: TGTGCCAGCAGGGGGGCACTAGCGGGGGCCCTCTCCTACAATGAGCAGTTCTTC.